This passage covers 29 T cell receptor beta chains from one sample sequenced in a study of T cell responses to AZD1222 COVID-19 vaccine. Sequencing was performed with immunoSEQ multiplex PCR; in TCRdb, only in-frame clones are kept and a portion is missing. The top ten hold roughly 1.6% of the sample, which has about 84,000 clones, 70% to 90% seen once. The specimen comprised peripheral blood, sampled on day 0 of AZD1222 vaccination. These receptors were collected from an adult in good health.

This clone has only one observation. V and J are TRBV7-9 and TRBJ1-2; D possibly corresponds to TRBD1 (5 bases). Germline V gives CDR1 SEHNR, CDR2 FQNEAQ (reference sequence). The CDR3 spans 13 residues. Deletions cut 5 bases from V and 3 bases from J, with 10 bases between. Here the CDR3 reads CASSPTGHYGYTF. The DNA for the CDR3 is TGTGCCAGCAGCCCTACAGGACACTATGGCTACACCTTC. The full variable domain, in which reference TRBV7-9 and TRBJ1-2 provide the parts outside the CDR3, is DTGVSQNPRHKITKRGQNVTFRCDPISEHNRLYWYRQTLGQGPEFLTYFQNEAQLEKSRLLSDRFSAERPKGSFSTLEIQRTEQGDSAMYLCASSPTGHYGYTFGSGTRLTVV.

This clone has more than one count but fewer than ten. This chain links TRBV7-2 with TRBJ1-6; perhaps TRBD1 as D (5 bases). The CDR3 spans 13 residues. V lost 5 bases to trimming and J lost 7 bases, with 9 bases between them. CDR1 is SGHTA and CDR2 is FQGNSA in the germline V gene. DNA for the CDR3: TGTGCCAGCAGCGTACAGGAGAATTCACCCCTCCACTTT. The encoded protein is CASSVQENSPLHF.

The chain employs TRBV7-9 and TRBJ1-2; 7 positions match TRBD1. The CDR3 is 14 amino acids. Trimming at V came to 6 bases and at J to 3 bases, leaving 7 bases not matched to a gene. In germline, CDR1 is SEHNR, CDR2 FQNEAQ (reference sequence). The CDR3 bases are TGTGCCAGCAGTTCGACAGGGTTGCACTATGGCTACACCTTC. Its translation is CASSSTGLHYGYTF.

This chain joins TRBV6-6 and TRBJ1-6; D gene ambiguous. Germline values: CDR1 MNHNY, CDR2 SVGAGI (reference sequence). Trimming stripped 0 bases from V and 5 bases from J, with 2 bases between. There are 13 residues in the CDR3. The CDR3 protein is CASSYSNNSPLHF. The CDR3 DNA is TGTGCCAGCAGTTACTCGAATAATTCACCCCTCCACTTT.

V is TRBV6-6 and J is TRBJ1-4, with D perhaps matching TRBD1 (6 bases). The CDR3 runs 16 residues. V lost 7 bases and J 7 bases, leaving 22 bases between the germline ends. CDR1 is MNHNY and CDR2 is SVGAGI in the germline V gene (reference sequence). DNA of the CDR3: TGTGCCAGCACCCAACAAAGGGGGGGAAAGCGTGAAAAACTGTTTTTT. Protein sequence: CASTQQRGGKREKLFF.

The chain carries TRBV27 and TRBJ1-1; perhaps TRBD1 as D (5 bases). The length of the CDR3 is 14 residues. The V and J ends lost 5 bases and 4 bases respectively, with 14 bases between them. Germline CDR1 reads MNHEY; CDR2 reads SMNVEV (reference sequence). The CDR3 sequence is CASSRGGVSTEAFF. In DNA form, the CDR3 reads TGTGCCAGCAGTCGTGGGGGGGTGAGCACTGAAGCTTTCTTT.

V gene TRBV7-2 combines with J gene TRBJ1-3; possible D gene TRBD1, 5 bases. Trimming left V 1 base short and J 1 base short, with 11 bases between. CDR1 and CDR2 from the germline V gene are SGHTA and FQGNSA. The CDR3 length is 16 residues. The CDR3, as DNA: TGTGCCAGCAGCTTAGATCGCCGGGGGTCTGGAAACACCATATATTTT. As protein: CASSLDRRGSGNTIYF.

The chain employs TRBV2 and TRBJ2-5, with D unclear. The CDR3 is made up of 14 amino acids. The V end was cut by 5 bases, the J end by 5 bases, with 15 bases between. The V gene's germline CDR1 is SNHLY and CDR2 FYNNEI. Here the CDR3 reads CASSTLLRGETQYF. The CDR3 DNA follows: TGTGCCAGCAGTACTCTATTACGCGGCGAGACCCAGTACTTC.

The chain joins TRBV4-2 to TRBJ2-7; 8 bases map to TRBD1. CDR1 and CDR2 from the germline V gene are LGHNA and YNFKEQ. This CDR3 is built from 16 residues. Germline trimming cut 0 bases from V and 4 bases from J; bases unmatched to any gene: 8. The CDR3, as DNA: TGTGCCAGCAGCCAAGACGCCGGGACAGGCAGTTACGAGCAGTACTTC. It is translated as CASSQDAGTGSYEQYF.

The chain carries TRBV27 and TRBJ1-4, with 7 bases aligning to TRBD1. With 7 bases clipped from V and 16 bases from J, the junction kept 12 bases outside the gene matches. The CDR3 totals 12 residues. The germline V gene has CDR1 MNHEY and CDR2 SMNVEV (reference sequence). The CDR3 loop reads CASTLMTGTRFF. For the CDR3, the DNA is TGTGCCAGCACTTTGATGACAGGGACTCGGTTTTTT. The full variable domain, with the rest looked up from reference TRBV27 and TRBJ1-4, is EAQVTQNPRYLITVTGKKLTVTCSQNMNHEYMSWYRQDPGLGLRQIYYSMNVEVTDKGDVPEGYKVSRKEKRNFPLILESPSPNQTSLYFCASTLMTGTRFFGSGTQLSVL.

The chain is built from TRBV18 and TRBJ2-7; possible D gene TRBD2, 5 bases. Germline CDR1 reads KGHSH; CDR2 reads LQKENI. V was clipped by 3 bases and J by 5 bases, with 11 bases between them. CDR3 length: 13 residues. The CDR3 DNA sequence: TGTGCCAGCTCACCGCCAACTAGAAACGAGCAGTACTTC. Translated, it gives CASSPPTRNEQYF.

The genes are TRBV29-1 and TRBJ1-1; D unresolved. This CDR3 has 12 residues. The V gene lost 4 bases and the J gene lost 1 base, with 7 bases spanning the gap. CDR1 is SQVTM and CDR2 is ANQGSEA in the germline V gene. The CDR3 is CSVGSGNTEAFF. CDR3 bases: TGCAGCGTTGGTTCAGGGAACACTGAAGCTTTCTTT. Variable domain in full (rest from reference TRBV29-1 and TRBJ1-1): SAVISQKPSRDICQRGTSLTIQCQVDSQVTMMFWYRQQPGQSLTLIATANQGSEATYESGFVIDKFPISRPNLTFSTLTVSNMSPEDSSIYLCSVGSGNTEAFFGQGTRLTVV.

The chain recombines TRBV7-9 with TRBJ2-7; D gene unclear. The germline V gene has CDR1 SEHNR and CDR2 FQNEAQ (reference sequence). Between the trimmed V and J ends, which lost 5 bases and 3 bases, there was a span of 5 bases. CDR3 length equals 11 residues. The CDR3 DNA reads TGTGCCAGCAGCCAGCACTACGAGCAGTACTTC. Amino acid sequence: CASSQHYEQYF.

This clone was seen once. In DNA, the CDR3 is TGCGCCAGCAGCCAAGATGGAGGGGCTCGTCCCATTAATGAAAAACTGTTTTTT. Translation gives CASSQDGGARPINEKLFF. The chain combines TRBV4-1 with TRBJ1-4, with D possibly matching TRBD1 (5 bases). CDR1 MGHRA and CDR2 YSYEKL come from the germline V gene. Trimming left V 0 bases short and J 4 bases short, with 18 bases between. The CDR3 length is 18 residues.

The chain uses TRBV11-2 and TRBJ2-3; 8 nucleotides agree with TRBD1. V trimming: 5 bases; J trimming: 2 bases; junction bases outside the gene matches: 3. This CDR3 contains 14 residues. Germline V CDR1 and CDR2: SGHAT, FQNNGV. The CDR3 is CASSTDRVTDTQYF. CDR3 DNA sequence: TGTGCCAGCAGCACGGACAGGGTCACAGATACGCAGTATTTT.

The chain combines TRBV5-6 with TRBJ2-3; 10 bases line up with TRBD2. The CDR3 spans 18 residues. Germline V gives CDR1 SGHDT, CDR2 YYEEEE. V shed 4 bases and J 4 bases; nucleotides not matched to a gene: 15. The CDR3, as DNA: TGTGCCAGCAGCACCCTGGAGGGCCTAGCGGGAGCCCCAGATACGCAGTATTTT. It is translated as CASSTLEGLAGAPDTQYF.

This chain links TRBV30 with TRBJ1-2; TRBD1 might be the D (5 bases). This CDR3 has 14 residues. The germline V gene has CDR1 GTSNPN and CDR2 SVGIG (reference sequence). V was cut by 0 bases and J by 8 bases, with 16 bases left in between. DNA for the CDR3: TGTGCCTGGAGTGTACAATGGGGCCCCGGCGGCTACACCTTC. Protein product: CAWSVQWGPGGYTF.

The rearrangement links TRBV29-1 to TRBJ2-2, with D uncertain. CDR3 length equals 13 residues. V dropped 4 bases and J dropped 7 bases, with 13 bases sitting between them. CDR1 and CDR2 from the germline V gene are SQVTM and ANQGSEA. The CDR3 loop is CSVGKREDGELFF. The CDR3 DNA reads TGCAGCGTTGGCAAGCGTGAGGACGGGGAGCTGTTTTTT.

This chain uses TRBV6-4 with TRBJ2-2; either TRBD1 or TRBD2 may supply D (5 bases each). This CDR3 region has 15 residues. The germline V gene has CDR1 MRHNA and CDR2 SNTAGT. V lost 5 bases to trimming and J lost 1 base, with 11 bases between them. CDR3 nucleotides: TGTGCCAGCAGTAGGGGACCCGTGAACACCGGGGAGCTGTTTTTT. It encodes CASSRGPVNTGELFF.

This clone has a single count. The chain links TRBV6-5 to TRBJ1-3; no firm D call. CDR3 length equals 16 residues. CDR1 is MNHEY, CDR2 SVGAGI, per germline. Deletions cut 0 bases from V and 3 bases from J, with 12 bases between. CDR3 bases: TGTGCCAGCAGTTACTCGGGAGGGTCGGGTGGAAACACCATATATTTT. It codes for CASSYSGGSGGNTIYF.

This chain joins TRBV18 and TRBJ2-5; D unclear. CDR1 and CDR2 (germline): KGHSH, LQKENI. The V and J ends lost 1 base and 5 bases respectively, with 11 bases between them. CDR3 length: 14 residues. The CDR3 spells CASSPQSATETQYF. CDR3 DNA sequence: TGTGCCAGCTCACCACAGTCAGCGACGGAGACCCAGTACTTC.

V gene TRBV4-1 combines with J gene TRBJ2-7, with TRBD1 matching 7 bases. The CDR3 loop spans 15 amino acids. J was trimmed by 2 bases and V by 1 base; bases with no gene match: 5. Per the germline V gene, CDR1 is MGHRA and CDR2 is YSYEKL. CDR3 residues: CASSQAGQVTYEQYF. The CDR3 DNA is TGCGCCAGCAGCCAAGCCGGACAGGTCACCTACGAGCAGTACTTC.

The chain is built from TRBV30 and TRBJ1-1; no clear D gene. The CDR3 consists of 13 residues. CDR1 is GTSNPN and CDR2 is SVGIG in the germline V gene (reference sequence). Trimming took 0 bases from V and 1 from J, leaving 6 bases between them. This CDR3 is CAWSVRWNTEAFF. The CDR3 DNA is TGTGCCTGGAGTGTACGGTGGAACACTGAAGCTTTCTTT.

The V call is TRBV9, the J call TRBJ2-3, with D maybe TRBD1 (6 bases). V was pared by 0 bases and J by 1 base, with 9 bases between. The CDR3 has 15 amino acids. From germline, CDR1 is SGDLS and CDR2 YYNGEE. The CDR3, as DNA: TGTGCCAGCAGCGTAGCAGGGGTCGGCACAGATACGCAGTATTTT. Protein: CASSVAGVGTDTQYF.

The chain links TRBV12-3 or TRBV12-4 to TRBJ1-1; D gene uncertain. The CDR3 loop spans 13 amino acids. Trimming stripped 0 bases from V and 5 bases from J, with 7 bases between. The CDR3: CASSLALGTEAFF. The CDR3 DNA reads TGTGCCAGCAGTTTAGCGCTCGGGACTGAAGCTTTCTTT.

This clone occurred once. This sequence joins TRBV30 and TRBJ2-2; D gene uncertain. The ends were cut back, 0 bases at V and 3 bases at J, with 2 bases in the middle. The CDR3 loop spans 12 amino acids. Germline CDR1 GTSNPN, CDR2 SVGIG (reference sequence). The CDR3 here is CAWSVDTGELFF. The CDR3 DNA sequence: TGTGCCTGGAGTGTTGACACCGGGGAGCTGTTTTTT.

The rearrangement links TRBV28 to TRBJ2-1, with 12 bases lining up with TRBD2. The CDR3 is 16 residues long. In germline, CDR1 is MDHEN, CDR2 SYDVKM. V was pared by 4 bases and J by 1 base, with 2 bases of the junction left unmatched. CDR3 residues: CASSSLAGGSYNEQFF. The CDR3 DNA is TGTGCCAGCAGTTCACTAGCGGGAGGTTCCTACAATGAGCAGTTCTTC.

V and J are TRBV7-9 and TRBJ1-1; perhaps TRBD1 as D (6 bases). The germline gives CDR1 SEHNR, CDR2 FQNEAQ (reference sequence). V lost 7 bases and J 8 bases, leaving 17 bases between the germline ends. The CDR3 covers 13 residues. The chain's CDR3 is CASILNLDREAFF. In DNA form, the CDR3 reads TGTGCCAGCATCCTCAACTTGGACAGAGAAGCTTTCTTT.

The V and J genes are TRBV14 and TRBJ2-6; D uncertain. Per the germline V gene, CDR1 is SGHDN and CDR2 is FVKESK. Trimming removed 0 bases from V and 7 bases from J, with 10 bases in between. The CDR3 consists of 15 residues. The CDR3 DNA reads TGTGCCAGCAGCCAAGATCCCGTGCTCGCCAACGTCCTGACTTTC. Translating gives CASSQDPVLANVLTF.